This TCR beta chain appears in the sequencing data of a study of glioma-infiltrating T cells. Study results and limitations: Very few CDR3 sequences were shared between tissue and blood. Gliomas, especially low-grade, showed above-expected tissue-blood divergence; non-neoplastic patients showed below.

This clonotype was detected many times. Its target is unknown. Germline V gene lookup returns CDR1 DFQATT and CDR2 SNEGSKA (reference sequence). Deletions cut 5 bases from V and 3 bases from J, with 9 bases between. This CDR3 has 12 amino acids. TCR alpha and beta CDR3 regions were amplified from RNA using iRepertoire nested multiplex PCR. One-step reverse transcription and amplification started from about 100-400 ng of tissue mRNA or PBMC total RNA. TCRdb reprocessed the multiplex PCR reads via MiXCR and lists one record per CDR3 protein. Among more than 95,000 distinct CDR3 sequences listed, around 31% were seen once.

This receptor was obtained from a human donor with low-grade glioma or glioblastoma, undergoing nonglioma brain surgery, or in good health (not recorded which). This chain joins TRBV20-1 and TRBJ2-3; D perhaps matches TRBD1 (5 bases). Sequenced: glioma tissue, nonneoplastic brain tissue, or PBMCs (not recorded which). In DNA, the CDR3 is TGCAGTGCTCCTGGACAAACAGATACGCAGTATTTT. Translation: CSAPGQTDTQYF.